The 9 T cell receptor beta chains below were found in one sample sequenced in a study of shared clonotypes between healthy human individuals. Assay: immunoSEQ multiplex PCR; the TCRdb copy retains only in-frame clones and omits some. The sample carries just over 2,000,000 clones, just under 95% recorded once. It was CD45RO-negative cells, positively selected for CCR7, that made up naive CD8 cells, with terminally differentiated effector memory CD45RA+ cells excluded. Sequences were obtained from naive CD8+ T cells sorted from blood. The receptors derive from a man aged 18 to 29 in good health.

The chain carries TRBV29-1 and TRBJ2-3, with unresolved D. Looked up from germline, CDR1 is SQVTM and CDR2 is ANQGSEA. Trimming removed 7 bases from V and 1 base from J, with 12 bases in between. The CDR3 runs to 13 residues. The CDR3 DNA reads TGCAGCGCCGGCCCAATTGGCACAGATACGCAGTATTTT. It codes for CSAGPIGTDTQYF.

In its sample, this clone was seen a few times. Additional DNA sequences in this sample encode the identical CDR3. The chain employs TRBV7-9 and TRBJ1-2, with D uncertain. The germline V gene has CDR1 SEHNR and CDR2 FQNEAQ (reference sequence). The CDR3 is 12 residues long. Trimming removed 1 base at V and 8 bases at J, with 8 bases between. CDR3 protein: CASSLGQEGYTF. The CDR3 DNA is TGTGCCAGCAGCTTAGGGCAAGAAGGCTACACCTTC. Full variable domain (outside the CDR3, taken from reference TRBV7-9 and TRBJ1-2): DTGVSQNPRHKITKRGQNVTFRCDPISEHNRLYWYRQTLGQGPEFLTYFQNEAQLEKSRLLSDRFSAERPKGSFSTLEIQRTEQGDSAMYLCASSLGQEGYTFGSGTRLTVV.

The rearrangement links TRBV5-5 to TRBJ2-3; D not certain. The germline gives CDR1 SGHKS, CDR2 YYEKEE (reference sequence). The V gene lost 2 bases and the J gene lost 2 bases, with 0 bases spanning the gap. The CDR3 contains 11 residues. Written as DNA, the CDR3 is TGTGCCAGCAGCTTCACAGATACGCAGTATTTT. Its protein product is CASSFTDTQYF.

This chain links TRBV6-5 with TRBJ1-4; no clear D. CDR3 length: 15 amino acids. V shed 6 bases and J shed 0 bases, with 11 bases lying between them. Germline values: CDR1 MNHEY, CDR2 SVGAGI. CDR3 sequence: CASSAELATNEKLFF. The DNA for the CDR3 is TGTGCCAGCAGCGCGGAGCTTGCAACTAATGAAAAACTGTTTTTT.

The V gene is TRBV7-2, the J gene TRBJ2-7, with D perhaps given as TRBD1 or TRBD2 (5 bases each). Germline-derived CDR1 and CDR2 are SGHTA and FQGNSA. This CDR3 is built from 13 residues. V was cut by 5 bases and J by 4 bases, with 12 bases left in between. The CDR3 is CASSQRGGYEQYF. The CDR3 nucleotides are TGTGCCAGCAGCCAACGGGGCGGGTACGAGCAGTACTTC.

V usage is TRBV27 and J usage is TRBJ1-2; D is unresolved. Germline V gene lookup returns CDR1 MNHEY and CDR2 SMNVEV (reference sequence). The CDR3 has 15 amino acids. V was cut by 3 bases and J by 0 bases, with 11 bases left in between. In DNA form, the CDR3 reads TGTGCCAGCAGTTTGGGCGGCCAAGCTAACTATGGCTACACCTTC. Translated, it gives CASSLGGQANYGYTF.

The J gene is TRBJ2-7, the V gene TRBV29-1; no clear D gene. The CDR3 contains 10 residues. The ends were cut back, 4 bases at V and 4 bases at J, with 5 bases in the middle. CDR1 and CDR2 from the germline V gene are SQVTM and ANQGSEA. The CDR3 DNA reads as TGCAGCGTTGTAGCATACGAGCAGTACTTC. This translates into CSVVAYEQYF.

The V gene is TRBV6-5, the J gene TRBJ1-4; weak D call: TRBD1 (6 bases). The germline CDR1 and CDR2 sequences are MNHEY and SVGAGI. CDR3 length: 14 residues. Trimming cost V 6 bases and J 8 bases, with 16 bases left between them. CDR3 in DNA: TGTGCCAGCAGCGACACAGGGAGGTGGGAAAAACTGTTTTTT. This gives the protein CASSDTGRWEKLFF.

Concerning this clone itself: The same CDR3 also results from other DNA sequences found in this sample. This chain links TRBV5-1 with TRBJ2-3; D not certain. Looked up from germline, CDR1 is SGHRS and CDR2 is YFSETQ. With 3 bases removed from V and 4 bases from J, the gap between germline ends came to 3 bases. CDR3 size: 11 residues. The CDR3 is CASSSADTQYF. CDR3 sequence (DNA): TGCGCCAGCAGCTCGGCAGATACGCAGTATTTT.